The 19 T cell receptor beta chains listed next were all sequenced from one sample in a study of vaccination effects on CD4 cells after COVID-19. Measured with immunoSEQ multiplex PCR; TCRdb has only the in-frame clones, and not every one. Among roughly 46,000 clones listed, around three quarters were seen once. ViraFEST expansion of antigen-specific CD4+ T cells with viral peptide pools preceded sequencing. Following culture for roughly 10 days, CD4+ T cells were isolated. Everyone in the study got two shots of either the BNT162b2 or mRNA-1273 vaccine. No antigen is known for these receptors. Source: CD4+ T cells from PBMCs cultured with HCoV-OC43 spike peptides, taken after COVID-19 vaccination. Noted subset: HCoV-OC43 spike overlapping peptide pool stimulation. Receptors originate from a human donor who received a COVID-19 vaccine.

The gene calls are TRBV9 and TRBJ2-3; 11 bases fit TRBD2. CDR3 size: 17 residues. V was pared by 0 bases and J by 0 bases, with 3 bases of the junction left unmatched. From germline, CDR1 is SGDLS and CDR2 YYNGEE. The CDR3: CASSVGLAGSSTDTQYF. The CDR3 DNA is TGTGCCAGCAGCGTAGGACTAGCGGGGTCTAGCACAGATACGCAGTATTTT.

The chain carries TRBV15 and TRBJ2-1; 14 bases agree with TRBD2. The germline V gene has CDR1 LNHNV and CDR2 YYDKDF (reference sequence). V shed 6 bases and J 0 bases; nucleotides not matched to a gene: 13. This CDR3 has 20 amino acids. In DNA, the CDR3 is TGTGCCACCAGACCTAGAGTGGGGACTAGCGGGAGTAACTCCTACAATGAGCAGTTCTTC. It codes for CATRPRVGTSGSNSYNEQFF.

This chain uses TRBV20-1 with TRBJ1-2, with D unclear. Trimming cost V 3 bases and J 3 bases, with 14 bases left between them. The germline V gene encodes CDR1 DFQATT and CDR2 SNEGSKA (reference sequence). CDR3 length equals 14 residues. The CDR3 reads CSASPIVSDYGYTF. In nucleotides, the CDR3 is TGCAGTGCTAGTCCAATTGTATCGGACTATGGCTACACCTTC.

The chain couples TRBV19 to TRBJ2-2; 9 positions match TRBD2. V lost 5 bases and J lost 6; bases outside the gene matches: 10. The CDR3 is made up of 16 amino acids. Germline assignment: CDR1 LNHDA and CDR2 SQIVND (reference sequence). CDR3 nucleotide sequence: TGTGCCAGTAGTCTGCCGGGCGGGAGGGAGGCCGGGGAGCTGTTTTTT. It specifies CASSLPGGREAGELFF.

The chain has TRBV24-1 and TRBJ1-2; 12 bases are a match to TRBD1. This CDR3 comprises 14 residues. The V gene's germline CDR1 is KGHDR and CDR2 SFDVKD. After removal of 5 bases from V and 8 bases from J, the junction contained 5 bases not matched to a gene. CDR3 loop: CATSGGTGGRGYTF. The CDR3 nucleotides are TGTGCCACCAGTGGGGGGACAGGGGGCCGGGGCTACACCTTC.

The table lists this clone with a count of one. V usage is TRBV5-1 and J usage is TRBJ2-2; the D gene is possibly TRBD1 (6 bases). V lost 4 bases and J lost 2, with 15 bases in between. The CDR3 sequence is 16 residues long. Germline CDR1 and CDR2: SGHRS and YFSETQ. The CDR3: CASSARTGQNTGELFF. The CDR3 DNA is TGCGCCAGCAGCGCGAGGACGGGACAAAACACCGGGGAGCTGTTTTTT.

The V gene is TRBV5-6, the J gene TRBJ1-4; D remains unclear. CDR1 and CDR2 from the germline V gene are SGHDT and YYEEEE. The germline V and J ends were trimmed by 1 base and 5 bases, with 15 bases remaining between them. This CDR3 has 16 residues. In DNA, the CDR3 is TGTGCCAGCAGCTTGAGGCGTTGGGCGGGGAATGAAAAACTGTTTTTT. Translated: CASSLRRWAGNEKLFF.

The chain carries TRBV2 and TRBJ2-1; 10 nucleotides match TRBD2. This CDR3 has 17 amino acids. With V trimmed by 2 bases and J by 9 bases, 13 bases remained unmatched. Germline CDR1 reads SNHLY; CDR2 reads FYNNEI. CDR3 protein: CASSEKVAGGVRVEQFF. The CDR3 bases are TGTGCCAGCAGTGAAAAGGTAGCGGGAGGAGTACGGGTTGAGCAGTTCTTC.

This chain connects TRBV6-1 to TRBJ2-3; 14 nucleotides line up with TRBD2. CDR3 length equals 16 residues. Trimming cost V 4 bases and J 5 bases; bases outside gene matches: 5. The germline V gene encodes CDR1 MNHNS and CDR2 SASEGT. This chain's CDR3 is CASSAGLAGVRDTQYF. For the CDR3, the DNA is TGTGCCAGCAGTGCGGGACTAGCGGGAGTTAGAGATACGCAGTATTTT.

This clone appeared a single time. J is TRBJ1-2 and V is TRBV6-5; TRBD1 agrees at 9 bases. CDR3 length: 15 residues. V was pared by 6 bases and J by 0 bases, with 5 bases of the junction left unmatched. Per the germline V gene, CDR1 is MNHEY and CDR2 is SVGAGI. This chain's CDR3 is CASSPGQGSNYGYTF. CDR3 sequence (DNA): TGTGCCAGCAGCCCGGGACAGGGATCTAACTATGGCTACACCTTC.

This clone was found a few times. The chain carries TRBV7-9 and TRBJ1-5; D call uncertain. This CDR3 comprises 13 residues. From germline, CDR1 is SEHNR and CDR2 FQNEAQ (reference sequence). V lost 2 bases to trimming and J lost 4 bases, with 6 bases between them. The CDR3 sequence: CASSLTLNQPQHF. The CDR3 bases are TGTGCCAGCAGCTTAACCCTAAATCAGCCCCAGCATTTT. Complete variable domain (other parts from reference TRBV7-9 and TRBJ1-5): DTGVSQNPRHKITKRGQNVTFRCDPISEHNRLYWYRQTLGQGPEFLTYFQNEAQLEKSRLLSDRFSAERPKGSFSTLEIQRTEQGDSAMYLCASSLTLNQPQHFGDGTRLSIL.

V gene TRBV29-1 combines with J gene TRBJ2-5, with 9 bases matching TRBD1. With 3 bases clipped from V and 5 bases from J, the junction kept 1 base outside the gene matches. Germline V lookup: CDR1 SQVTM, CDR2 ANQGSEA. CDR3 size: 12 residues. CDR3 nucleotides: TGCAGCGTTGAGGGGACAGGGGAGACCCAGTACTTC. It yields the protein CSVEGTGETQYF.

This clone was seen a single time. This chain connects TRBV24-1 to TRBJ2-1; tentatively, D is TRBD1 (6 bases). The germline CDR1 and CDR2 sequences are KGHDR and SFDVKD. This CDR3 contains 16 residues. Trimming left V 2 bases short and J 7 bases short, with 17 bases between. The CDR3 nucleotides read TGTGCCACCAGTGATTCGCACGCGGACAGCCCTAATGAGCAGTTCTTC. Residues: CATSDSHADSPNEQFF.

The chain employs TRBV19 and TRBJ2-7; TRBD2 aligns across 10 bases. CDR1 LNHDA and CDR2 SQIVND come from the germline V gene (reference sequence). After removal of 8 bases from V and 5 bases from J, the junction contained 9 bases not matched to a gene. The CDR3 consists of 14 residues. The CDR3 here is CASASWTSGDEQYF. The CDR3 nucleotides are TGTGCCAGTGCCTCTTGGACTAGCGGCGACGAGCAGTACTTC.

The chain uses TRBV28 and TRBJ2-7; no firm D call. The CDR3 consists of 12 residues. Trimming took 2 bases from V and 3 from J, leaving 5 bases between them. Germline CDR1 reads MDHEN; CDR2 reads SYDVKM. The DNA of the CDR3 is TGTGCCAGCAGTTTAGTGGACTACGAGCAGTACTTC. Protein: CASSLVDYEQYF.

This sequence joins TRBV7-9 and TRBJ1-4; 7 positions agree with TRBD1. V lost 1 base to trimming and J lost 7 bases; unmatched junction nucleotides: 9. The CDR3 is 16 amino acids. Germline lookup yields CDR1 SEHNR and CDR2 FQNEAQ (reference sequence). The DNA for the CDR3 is TGTGCCAGCAGCTTAGGCCACGACAGGGTGGTTGAAAAACTGTTTTTT. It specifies CASSLGHDRVVEKLFF.

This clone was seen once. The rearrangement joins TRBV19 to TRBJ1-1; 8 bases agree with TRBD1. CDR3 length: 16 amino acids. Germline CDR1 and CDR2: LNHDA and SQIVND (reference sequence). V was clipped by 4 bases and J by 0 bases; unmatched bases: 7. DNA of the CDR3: TGTGCCAGTAGTAGTACGGGACAGGTTATGAACACTGAAGCTTTCTTT. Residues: CASSSTGQVMNTEAFF.

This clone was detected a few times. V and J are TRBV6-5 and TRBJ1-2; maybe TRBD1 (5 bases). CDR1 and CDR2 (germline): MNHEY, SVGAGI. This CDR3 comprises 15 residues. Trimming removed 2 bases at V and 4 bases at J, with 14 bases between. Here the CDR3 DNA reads TGTGCCAGCAGTTACGGAATGGGGCGCCTCTATGGCTACACCTTC. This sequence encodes CASSYGMGRLYGYTF.

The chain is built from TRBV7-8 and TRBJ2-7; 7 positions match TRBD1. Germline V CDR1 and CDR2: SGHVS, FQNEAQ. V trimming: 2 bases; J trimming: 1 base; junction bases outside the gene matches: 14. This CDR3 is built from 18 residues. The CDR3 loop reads CASSLPFWQGEISYEQYF. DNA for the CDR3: TGTGCCAGCAGCTTACCTTTTTGGCAGGGGGAAATATCCTACGAGCAGTACTTC.